This T cell receptor beta chain was observed in a study of blood T cell repertoires in COVID-19. Looking at the study overall: Both acute and convalescent COVID-19 samples were obtained from the United States, Italy and Spain. Sources were T cells, B-cell-depleted T cells, or PBMCs; the material itself was cDNA or gDNA.

Authors' data handling: Estimation of nucleated cell counts relied on the amplification of reference gene primers. Repertoires were generated with immunoSEQ multiplex PCR, while TCRdb's copy carries only in-frame clones and drops some. Clone size and the V and J calls come from that table; the DNA yielded D and trimming. The repertoire holds 150,000 to 200,000 clones, with over 75% as singletons. This CDR3 is 13 amino acids long. V was clipped by 6 bases and J by 2 bases, with 8 bases between them. In germline, CDR1 is SNHLY, CDR2 FYNNEI. The material sequenced was peripheral blood. The receptor's source is a woman aged 80 or over with acute or convalescent COVID-19. The chain carries TRBV2 and TRBJ1-5; a weak D match, TRBD1 (6 bases). CDR3 in DNA: TGTGCCAGCAGACAGGGCCGCAATCAGCCCCAGCATTTT. Translation: CASRQGRNQPQHF.